This TCR beta chain was observed in a study of human T cells and chemical hapten exposure. Original processing notes: A per-sample median of 95,638 TCRs was observed, with a range of roughly 20,000 to 690,600. Using its own MiXCR run on the RACE reads, TCRdb lists one record per CDR3 protein. These V and J calls derive from TCRdb rather than the authors' analysis. The sample has 350,000 or so distinct CDR3 sequences, around 6.9% seen once. V lost 0 bases and J lost 3, with 11 bases in between. CDR1 is MNHEY and CDR2 is SMNVEV in the germline V gene (reference sequence). The CDR3 contains 15 residues. Time point in this sample: patch test 1, 2 weeks after DPC sensitization. The treatment here: therapeutic diphenylcyclopropenone sensitization with weekly scalp DPC.

The source of this sequence is a young woman with alopecia areata. Some clones in this sample may be carry-over from other donors' samples. The chain is built from TRBV27 and TRBJ1-2, with D tentatively TRBD1 (5 bases). The material sequenced was whole blood, taken in connection with sensitization to the hapten diphenylcyclopropenone (DPC). The DNA of the CDR3 is TGTGCCAGCAGTTTATCTTGGGGGACCCACTATGGCTACACCTTC. This encodes CASSLSWGTHYGYTF.